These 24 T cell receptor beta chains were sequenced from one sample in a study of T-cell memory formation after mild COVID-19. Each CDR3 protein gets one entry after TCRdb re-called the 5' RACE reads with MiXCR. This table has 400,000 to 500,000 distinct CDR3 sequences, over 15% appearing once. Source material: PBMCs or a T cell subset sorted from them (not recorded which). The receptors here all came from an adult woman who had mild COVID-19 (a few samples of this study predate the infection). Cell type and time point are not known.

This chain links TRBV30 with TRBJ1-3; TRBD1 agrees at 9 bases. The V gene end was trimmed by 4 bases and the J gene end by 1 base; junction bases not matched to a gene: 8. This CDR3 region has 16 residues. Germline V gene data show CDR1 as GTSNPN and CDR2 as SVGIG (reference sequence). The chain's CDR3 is CAWNPGDRDSGNTIYF. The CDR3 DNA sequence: TGTGCCTGGAACCCCGGGGACAGGGATTCTGGAAACACCATATATTTT.

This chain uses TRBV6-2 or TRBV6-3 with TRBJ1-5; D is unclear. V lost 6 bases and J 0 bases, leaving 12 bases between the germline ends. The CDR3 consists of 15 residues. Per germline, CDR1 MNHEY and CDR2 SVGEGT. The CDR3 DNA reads TGTGCCAGCAGCCTGCAGGTTTATAGCAATCAGCCCCAGCATTTT. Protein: CASSLQVYSNQPQHF.

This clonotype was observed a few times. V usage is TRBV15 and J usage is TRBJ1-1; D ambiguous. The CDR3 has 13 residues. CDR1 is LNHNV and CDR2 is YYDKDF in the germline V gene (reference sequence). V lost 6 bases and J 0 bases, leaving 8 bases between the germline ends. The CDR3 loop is CATRKGMNTEAFF. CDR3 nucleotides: TGTGCCACCAGAAAGGGAATGAACACTGAAGCTTTCTTT.

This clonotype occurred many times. This CDR3 reads CASSVTSTDTQYF. For the CDR3, the DNA is TGTGCCAGCAGCGTCACAAGCACAGATACGCAGTATTTT. The chain recombines TRBV11-2 with TRBJ2-3; D remains unclear. The V end lost 5 bases, the J end lost 0 bases, and 6 bases lay between the germline ends. The germline gives CDR1 SGHAT, CDR2 FQNNGV. The CDR3 has 13 amino acids.

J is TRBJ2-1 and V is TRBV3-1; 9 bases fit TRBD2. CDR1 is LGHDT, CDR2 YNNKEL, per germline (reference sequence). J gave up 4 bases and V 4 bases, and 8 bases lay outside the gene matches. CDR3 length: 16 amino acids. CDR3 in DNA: TGTGCCAGCAGCCCCCACATAGCGGGGGAATACAATGAGCAGTTCTTC. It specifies CASSPHIAGEYNEQFF.

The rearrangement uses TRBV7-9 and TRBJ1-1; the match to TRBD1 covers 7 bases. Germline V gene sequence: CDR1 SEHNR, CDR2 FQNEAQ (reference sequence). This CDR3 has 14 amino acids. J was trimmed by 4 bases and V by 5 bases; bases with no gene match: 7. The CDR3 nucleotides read TGTGCCAGCAGCCCCCAAGGGGGCCTCACTGAAGCTTTCTTT. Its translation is CASSPQGGLTEAFF.

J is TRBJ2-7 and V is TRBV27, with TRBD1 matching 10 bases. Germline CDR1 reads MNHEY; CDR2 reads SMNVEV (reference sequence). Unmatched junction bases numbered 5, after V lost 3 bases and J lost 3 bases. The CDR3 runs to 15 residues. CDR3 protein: CASSFGTGVSYEQYF. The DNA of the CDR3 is TGTGCCAGCAGTTTTGGGACAGGGGTAAGCTACGAGCAGTACTTC.

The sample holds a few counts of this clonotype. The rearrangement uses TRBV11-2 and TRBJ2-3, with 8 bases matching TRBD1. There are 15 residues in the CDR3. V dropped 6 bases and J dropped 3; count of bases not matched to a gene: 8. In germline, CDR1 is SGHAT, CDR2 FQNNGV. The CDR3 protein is CASSLGTGLTDTQYF. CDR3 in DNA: TGTGCCAGCAGTCTTGGGACAGGACTAACAGATACGCAGTATTTT.

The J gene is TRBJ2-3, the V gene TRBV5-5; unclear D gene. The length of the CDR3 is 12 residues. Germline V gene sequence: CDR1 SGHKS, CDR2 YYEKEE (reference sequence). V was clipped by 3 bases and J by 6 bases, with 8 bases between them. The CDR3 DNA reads TGTGCCAGCAGCTGGGGTGGGGATACGCAGTATTTT. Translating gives CASSWGGDTQYF.

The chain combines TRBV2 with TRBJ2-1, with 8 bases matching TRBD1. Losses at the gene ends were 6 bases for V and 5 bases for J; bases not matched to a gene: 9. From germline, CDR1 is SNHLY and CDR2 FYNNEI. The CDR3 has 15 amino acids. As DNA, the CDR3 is TGTGCCAGCAGGACTGGACAGGGTTTCGACAATGAGCAGTTCTTC. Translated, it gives CASRTGQGFDNEQFF.

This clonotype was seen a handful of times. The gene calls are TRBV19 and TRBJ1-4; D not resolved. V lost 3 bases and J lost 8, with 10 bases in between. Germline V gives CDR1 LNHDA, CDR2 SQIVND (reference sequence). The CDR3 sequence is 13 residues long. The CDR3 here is CASSISGGEKLFF. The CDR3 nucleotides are TGTGCCAGTAGTATCTCAGGTGGAGAAAAACTGTTTTTT.

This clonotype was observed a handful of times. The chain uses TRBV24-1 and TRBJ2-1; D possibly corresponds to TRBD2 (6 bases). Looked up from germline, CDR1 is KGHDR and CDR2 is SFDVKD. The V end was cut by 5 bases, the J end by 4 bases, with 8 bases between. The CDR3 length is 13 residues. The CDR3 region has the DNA TGTGCCACCAGTGGCGGGATTTACAATGAGCAGTTCTTC. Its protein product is CATSGGIYNEQFF.

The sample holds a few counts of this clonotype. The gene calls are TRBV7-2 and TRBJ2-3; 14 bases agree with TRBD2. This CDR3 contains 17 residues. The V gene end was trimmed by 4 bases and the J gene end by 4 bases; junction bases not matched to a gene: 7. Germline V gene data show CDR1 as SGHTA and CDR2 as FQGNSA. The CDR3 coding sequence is TGTGCCAGCAGCTCGGGACTAGCGGGAGACCGGTCAGATACGCAGTATTTT. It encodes CASSSGLAGDRSDTQYF.

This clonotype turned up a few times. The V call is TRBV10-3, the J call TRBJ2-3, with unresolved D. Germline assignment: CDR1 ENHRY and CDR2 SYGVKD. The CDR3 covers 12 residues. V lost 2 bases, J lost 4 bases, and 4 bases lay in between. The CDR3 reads CAISERADTQYF. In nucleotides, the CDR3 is TGTGCCATCAGTGAGAGGGCAGATACGCAGTATTTT.

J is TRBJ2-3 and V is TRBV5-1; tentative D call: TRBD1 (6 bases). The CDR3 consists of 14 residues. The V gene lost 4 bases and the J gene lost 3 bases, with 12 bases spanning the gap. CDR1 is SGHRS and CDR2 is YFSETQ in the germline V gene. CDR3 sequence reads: CASSRNRDTDTQYF. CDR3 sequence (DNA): TGCGCCAGCAGCCGTAACAGGGATACAGATACGCAGTATTTT. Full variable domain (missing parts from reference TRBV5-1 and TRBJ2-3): KAGVTQTPRYLIKTRGQQVTLSCSPISGHRSVSWYQQTPGQGLQFLFEYFSETQRNKGNFPGRFSGRQFSNSRSEMNVSTLELGDSALYLCASSRNRDTDTQYFGPGTRLTVL.

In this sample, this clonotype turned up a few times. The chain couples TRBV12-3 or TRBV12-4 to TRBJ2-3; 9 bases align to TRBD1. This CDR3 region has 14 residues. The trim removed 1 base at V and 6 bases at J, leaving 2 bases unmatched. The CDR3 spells CASSLGTGADTQYF. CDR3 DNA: TGTGCCAGCAGTTTAGGGACAGGGGCGGATACGCAGTATTTT.

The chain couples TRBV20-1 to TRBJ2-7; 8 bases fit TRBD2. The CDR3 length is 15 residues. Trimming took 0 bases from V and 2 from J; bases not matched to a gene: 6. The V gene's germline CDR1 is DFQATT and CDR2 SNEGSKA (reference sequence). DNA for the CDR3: TGCAGTGCTAGAGATCGGGGGGGTTCGACCTACGAGCAGTACTTC. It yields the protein CSARDRGGSTYEQYF.

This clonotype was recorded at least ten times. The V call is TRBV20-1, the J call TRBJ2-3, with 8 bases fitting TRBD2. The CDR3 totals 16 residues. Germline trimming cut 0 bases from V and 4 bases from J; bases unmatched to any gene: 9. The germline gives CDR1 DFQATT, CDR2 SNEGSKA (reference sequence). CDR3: CSARDLRRGEADTQYF. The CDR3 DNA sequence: TGCAGTGCTAGAGATCTCAGGCGGGGGGAGGCAGATACGCAGTATTTT.

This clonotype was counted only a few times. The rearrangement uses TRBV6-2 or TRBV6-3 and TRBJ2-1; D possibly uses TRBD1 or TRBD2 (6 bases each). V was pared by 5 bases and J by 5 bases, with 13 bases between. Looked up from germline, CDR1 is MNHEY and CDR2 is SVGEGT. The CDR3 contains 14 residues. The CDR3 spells CASSQSGANNEQFF. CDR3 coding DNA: TGTGCCAGCAGTCAATCGGGGGCCAACAATGAGCAGTTCTTC.

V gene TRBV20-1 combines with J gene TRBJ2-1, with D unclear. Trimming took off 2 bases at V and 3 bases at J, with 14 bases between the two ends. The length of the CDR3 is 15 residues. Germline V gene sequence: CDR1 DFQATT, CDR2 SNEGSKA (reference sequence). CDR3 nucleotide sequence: TGCAGTGCTAGACCCGGACGAGCCGACTACAATGAGCAGTTCTTC. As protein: CSARPGRADYNEQFF.

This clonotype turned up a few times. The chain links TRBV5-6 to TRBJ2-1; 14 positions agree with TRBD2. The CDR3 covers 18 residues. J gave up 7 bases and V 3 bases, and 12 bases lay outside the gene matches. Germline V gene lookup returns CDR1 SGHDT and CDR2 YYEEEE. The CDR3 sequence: CASSWRGGTSGRWNEQFF. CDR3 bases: TGTGCCAGCAGCTGGAGGGGCGGGACTAGCGGGAGATGGAATGAGCAGTTCTTC.

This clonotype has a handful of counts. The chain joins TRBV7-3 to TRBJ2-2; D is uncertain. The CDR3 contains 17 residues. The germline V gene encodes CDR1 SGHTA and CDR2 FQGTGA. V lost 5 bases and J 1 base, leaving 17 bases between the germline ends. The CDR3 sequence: CASSPTPLDLNTGELFF. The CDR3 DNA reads TGTGCCAGCAGCCCGACCCCGCTAGATCTGAACACCGGGGAGCTGTTTTTT.

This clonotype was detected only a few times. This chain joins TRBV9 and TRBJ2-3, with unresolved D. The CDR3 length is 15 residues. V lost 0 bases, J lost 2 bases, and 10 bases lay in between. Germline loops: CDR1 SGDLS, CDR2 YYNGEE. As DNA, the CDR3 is TGTGCCAGCAGCGTAGTAAACCGCCCCACAGATACGCAGTATTTT. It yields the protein CASSVVNRPTDTQYF.

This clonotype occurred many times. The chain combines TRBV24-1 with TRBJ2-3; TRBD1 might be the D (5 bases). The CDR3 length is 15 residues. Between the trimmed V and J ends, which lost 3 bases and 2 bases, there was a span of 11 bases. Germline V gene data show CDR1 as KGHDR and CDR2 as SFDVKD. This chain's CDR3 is CATSDEDKNTDTQYF. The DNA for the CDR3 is TGTGCCACCAGTGATGAGGACAAAAACACAGATACGCAGTATTTT.